This T cell receptor (beta chain) was sequenced during a study of patients and donors after allogeneic stem cell transplantation. The CDR3 runs to 13 residues. J was trimmed by 3 bases and V by 5 bases; bases with no gene match: 4. CDR1 SEHNR and CDR2 FQNEAQ come from the germline V gene (reference sequence). TCRdb re-derived calls from the RT-PCR reads in MiXCR, one entry per CDR3 protein. The repertoire holds over 150,000 distinct CDR3 sequences, with approximately 31% as singletons. What was sequenced was blood, either unsorted or a sorted T cell fraction (not recorded which). The sequence was obtained from a human donor who was either an allogeneic HSCT recipient or a stem cell or donor lymphocyte infusion donor (not recorded which). It is not recorded whose cells these are; they may come from a transplant donor. The chain links TRBV7-9 to TRBJ2-7, with 7 bases fitting TRBD1. In DNA, the CDR3 is TGTGCCAGCAGCCGTACAGGGGACTACGAGCAGTACTTC. This translates into CASSRTGDYEQYF.